This T cell receptor (beta chain) was identified during a study of blood T cell repertoires in COVID-19. V was cut by 6 bases and J by 1 base, with 4 bases left in between. The CDR3 spans 12 residues. Germline V gene data show CDR1 as SEHNR and CDR2 as FQNEAQ (reference sequence). TCRdb keeps only in-frame clones here, not all; method: immunoSEQ multiplex PCR. The data hold around 15,000 clones, with 70% to 90% observed a single time. Sequenced sample: peripheral blood. The chain combines TRBV7-9 with TRBJ1-5; D not resolved. The TCR was taken from a man in his 70s in a cohort sampled during active COVID-19. The CDR3 DNA follows: TGTGCCAGCAGTGTAAGCAATCAGCCCCAGCATTTT. Its protein product is CASSVSNQPQHF.